This entry lists 20 T cell receptor beta chains sequenced from one sample in a study of human T cells and chemical hapten exposure. One entry per CDR3 protein results from TCRdb running MiXCR on the RACE reads. This table has some 89,000 distinct CDR3 sequences, roughly 27% appearing once. Noted time point: patch test 3, about 24 weeks after DPC sensitization. Treatment reported: therapeutic diphenylcyclopropenone sensitization with weekly scalp DPC. The specimen comprised whole blood, sampled in connection with sensitization to the hapten diphenylcyclopropenone (DPC). These receptor sequences come from a man aged 35 to 55 with alopecia areata. Some clones in this sample may be carry-over from other donors' samples.

Worth noting for this clonotype: One end of the junction varies from germline; a read error may be responsible. The chain has TRBV12-3 or TRBV12-4 and TRBJ1-2; no clear D. The CDR3 has 14 residues. This CDR3 reads CASSLSSGYIGSTF. CDR3 nucleotide sequence: TGTGCCAGCAGTTTATCAAGCGGGTACATTGGCTCCACCTTC.

The rearrangement uses TRBV20-1 and TRBJ1-5, with D tentatively TRBD1 (6 bases). V lost 4 bases, J lost 3 bases, and 16 bases lay in between. The CDR3 loop spans 15 amino acids. The germline V gene has CDR1 DFQATT and CDR2 SNEGSKA (reference sequence). This chain's CDR3 is CSAKKKTGANQPQHF. DNA for the CDR3: TGCAGTGCTAAAAAGAAGACGGGGGCCAATCAGCCCCAGCATTTT.

The sample holds a few counts of this clonotype. The V gene is TRBV12-3 or TRBV12-4, the J gene TRBJ2-2; D is uncertain. This CDR3 is 17 amino acids long. With 10 bases removed from V and 0 bases from J, the gap between germline ends came to 21 bases. CDR3 DNA sequence: TGTGCCACCACTCTCCGGAGTAACAGCGCGAACACCGGGGAGCTGTTTTTT. This encodes CATTLRSNSANTGELFF.

This clonotype turned up a few times. The chain combines TRBV3-1 with TRBJ2-2; perhaps D is TRBD1 or TRBD2 (5 bases each). Trimming pared 1 base from V and 4 bases from J, leaving 10 bases between. The length of the CDR3 is 15 residues. The germline CDR1 and CDR2 sequences are LGHDT and YNNKEL (reference sequence). The CDR3 DNA reads as TGTGCCAGCAGCCAAGCGGGACCCTCCACCGGGGAGCTGTTTTTT. It encodes CASSQAGPSTGELFF.

This clonotype was detected only a few times. The V gene is TRBV4-2, the J gene TRBJ2-4; D is possibly TRBD2 (6 bases). CDR3 size: 15 residues. Trimming stripped 0 bases from V and 9 bases from J, with 15 bases between. Germline V gene lookup returns CDR1 LGHNA and CDR2 YNFKEQ. In DNA, the CDR3 is TGTGCCAGCAGCCAAGACCTGAGGTTGGAGGGCATTCAGTACTTC. Residues: CASSQDLRLEGIQYF.

The chain joins TRBV28 to TRBJ1-6, with 8 bases lining up with TRBD1. The CDR3 consists of 14 residues. Trimming cost V 6 bases and J 8 bases; bases outside gene matches: 6. Germline CDR1 and CDR2: MDHEN and SYDVKM. The CDR3: CASSLTGDYSPLHF. The CDR3 DNA follows: TGTGCCAGCAGCCTGACAGGGGATTATTCACCCCTCCACTTT.

V is TRBV7-9 and J is TRBJ2-7; no reliable D call. This CDR3 spans 11 amino acids. V was clipped by 5 bases and J by 6 bases, with 8 bases between them. Germline CDR1 is SEHNR and CDR2 is FQNEAQ (reference sequence). The CDR3 protein is CASSPLPEQYF. In nucleotides, the CDR3 is TGTGCCAGCAGCCCACTCCCCGAGCAGTACTTC.

The CDR3 nucleotides are TGTGCCAGCAGCCCCCACGGGACGGCAGGCAGGAGCGAGCAGTACTTC. Amino acid sequence: CASSPHGTAGRSEQYF. This chain connects TRBV6-1 to TRBJ2-7, with D possibly being TRBD1 or TRBD2 (5 bases each). Germline CDR1 reads MNHNS; CDR2 reads SASEGT. The V end lost 6 bases, the J end lost 6 bases, and 24 bases lay between the germline ends. CDR3 length: 16 amino acids.

This clonotype has a handful of counts. The chain carries TRBV6-2 or TRBV6-3 and TRBJ2-7, with D hard to call. This CDR3 contains 14 residues. Germline V lookup: CDR1 MNHEY, CDR2 SVGEGT. Between the trimmed V and J ends, which lost 2 bases and 2 bases, there was a span of 10 bases. The CDR3 coding sequence is TGTGCCAGCAGTTACGGGCTGAACACCTACGAGCAGTACTTC. The encoded protein is CASSYGLNTYEQYF.

A few counts support this clonotype. The chain employs TRBV6-2 or TRBV6-3 and TRBJ2-7, with no clear D. V was trimmed by 0 bases and J by 3 bases, leaving 9 bases between them. CDR3 length: 14 residues. Germline CDR1 and CDR2: MNHEY and SVGEGT. This CDR3 is CASSYSSAVYEQYF. The CDR3 DNA is TGTGCCAGCAGTTACTCCTCCGCCGTCTACGAGCAGTACTTC.

The V gene is TRBV20-1, the J gene TRBJ1-4; no firm D call. CDR3 length: 14 residues. Trimming took off 0 bases at V and 8 bases at J, with 13 bases between the two ends. Germline V gene lookup returns CDR1 DFQATT and CDR2 SNEGSKA (reference sequence). In DNA, the CDR3 is TGCAGTGCTAGAGATACAGCTATAGGGGAAAAACTGTTTTTT. It translates to CSARDTAIGEKLFF.

The chain uses TRBV9 and TRBJ2-5; a possible D gene is TRBD2 (5 bases). The V gene lost 4 bases and the J gene lost 5 bases, with 15 bases spanning the gap. This CDR3 has 14 residues. The germline V gene has CDR1 SGDLS and CDR2 YYNGEE. CDR3: CASSPRASPETQYF. DNA of the CDR3: TGTGCCAGCAGCCCTCGGGCTAGCCCGGAGACCCAGTACTTC.

The rearrangement links TRBV13 to TRBJ2-3, with D possibly being TRBD1 or TRBD2 (5 bases each). The CDR3 is 15 residues long. V lost 0 bases, J lost 6 bases, and 13 bases lay in between. From germline, CDR1 is PRHDT and CDR2 FYEKMQ (reference sequence). The CDR3 loop is CASSLGGDKADTQYF. CDR3 DNA: TGTGCCAGCAGCTTAGGGGGGGATAAAGCGGATACGCAGTATTTT. The full variable domain, with the rest looked up from reference TRBV13 and TRBJ2-3, is AAGVIQSPRHLIKEKRETATLKCYPIPRHDTVYWYQQGPGQDPQFLISFYEKMQSDKGSIPDRFSAQQFSDYHSELNMSSLELGDSALYFCASSLGGDKADTQYFGPGTRLTVL.

This clonotype was recorded a few times. The rearrangement links TRBV28 to TRBJ1-1; D is ambiguous. Deletions cut 8 bases from V and 2 bases from J, with 9 bases between. The CDR3 length is 12 residues. Germline V gives CDR1 MDHEN, CDR2 SYDVKM. The DNA of the CDR3 is TGTGCCAGCCTAGACACAAACACTGAAGCTTTCTTT. Its translation is CASLDTNTEAFF.

The chain uses TRBV4-1 and TRBJ2-7; 14 bases match TRBD2. The V gene end was trimmed by 3 bases and the J gene end by 4 bases; junction bases not matched to a gene: 2. There are 15 residues in the CDR3. Germline lookup yields CDR1 MGHRA and CDR2 YSYEKL. CDR3 nucleotide sequence: TGCGCCAGCAGCCAGACTAGCGGGAGGGGGTACGAGCAGTACTTC. As protein: CASSQTSGRGYEQYF.

The chain has TRBV12-2 and TRBJ2-2; the table's D call of TRBD1 was not tested on the DNA. TRBV12-2 counts as a pseudogene. The CDR3 runs 16 residues. CDR3 sequence (DNA): TGTGCAAGTCGCTGGAGACAGGAACCGAACACCGGGGAGCTGTTTTTT. It specifies CASRWRQEPNTGELFF.

This sequence joins TRBV7-2 and TRBJ2-7; 8 bases fit TRBD1. Germline V gives CDR1 SGHTA, CDR2 FQGNSA. The CDR3 has 14 residues. V lost 4 bases, J lost 3 bases, and 5 bases stayed unmatched. The CDR3 DNA follows: TGTGCCAGCAGCTCAGGGACAGGCCTCTACGAGCAGTACTTC. Its translation is CASSSGTGLYEQYF.

The chain combines TRBV7-9 with TRBJ2-5; 7 bases fit TRBD1. Unmatched junction bases numbered 10, after V lost 2 bases and J lost 10 bases. The CDR3 runs to 14 residues. Germline V gene lookup returns CDR1 SEHNR and CDR2 FQNEAQ (reference sequence). In DNA form, the CDR3 reads TGTGCCAGCAGCTTACAACAGGGACCAGGGGGCCAGTACTTC. Protein: CASSLQQGPGGQYF.

The chain has TRBV28 and TRBJ2-3; 11 bases align to TRBD2. The length of the CDR3 is 17 residues. The junction had 11 bases not matched to a gene; V was cut back by 6 bases and J by 3 bases. From germline, CDR1 is MDHEN and CDR2 SYDVKM. The CDR3 DNA reads TGTGCCAGCAGCCCCGAACTAGCGGGAGTTATTACAGATACGCAGTATTTT. Protein: CASSPELAGVITDTQYF.

The V and J genes are TRBV7-3 and TRBJ2-5; the D is unclear. V lost 4 bases and J lost 5, with 17 bases in between. The CDR3 has 15 amino acids. From germline, CDR1 is SGHTA and CDR2 FQGTGA. The CDR3 reads CASSSSSNPWETQYF. CDR3 sequence (DNA): TGTGCCAGCAGCTCCTCTAGTAACCCCTGGGAGACCCAGTACTTC.